This TCR beta chain was recovered during a study of identical twins. Overall study results and limits: The study drew conclusions from cross-sectional statistical analysis, not from following the same donors. Invariant MAIT and iNKT cells may have partly biased zero-insertion analyses. Within cord blood, abundant beta clonotypes carried fewer insertions, but memory repertoires showed no such trend.

The CDR3 is 12 residues long. The V end was cut by 6 bases, the J end by 3 bases, with 10 bases between. Germline CDR1 reads SQVTM; CDR2 reads ANQGSEA. TCRdb re-derived calls from the 5' RACE reads in MiXCR, one entry per CDR3 protein. The data contain hundreds of thousands of distinct CDR3 sequences, roughly 6% of them singletons. Ten or more counts support this clonotype. Its matching antigen is unknown. Healthy Caucasians alone served as donors. V and J are TRBV29-1 and TRBJ2-3, with D possibly matching TRBD2 (5 bases). Sequenced: naive T cells sorted from blood. The source of this sequence is a man younger than 30 in good health. CDR3: CSVGEGTDTQYF. The DNA for the CDR3 is TGCAGCGTCGGCGAGGGTACAGATACGCAGTATTTT.